Each of the 2 T cell receptor beta chains below was sequenced from the same sample in a study of blood T cells in healthy people across ages. Then a second PCR, running roughly 7 to 11 cycles, was carried out with a sample-barcoded 5' primer and a J-beta primer mix. TCRdb called the 5' RACE reads again in MiXCR, with one record for every CDR3 protein. The table shows 700,000 or so distinct CDR3 sequences, with roughly 20% occurring only once. Sequenced input: blood. Receptor source: a man between 65 and 85 years old in good health.

This clonotype occurred many times. The chain recombines TRBV20-1 with TRBJ1-2; TRBD1 aligns across 9 bases. V was clipped by 6 bases and J by 2 bases; unmatched bases: 4. This CDR3 comprises 13 residues. Germline CDR1 DFQATT, CDR2 SNEGSKA (reference sequence). Here the CDR3 reads CSAGDRANYGYTF. The CDR3 bases are TGCAGTGCCGGGGACAGGGCAAACTATGGCTACACCTTC.

The chain has TRBV5-1 and TRBJ2-7; D gene unclear. Germline lookup yields CDR1 SGHRS and CDR2 YFSETQ. V was trimmed by 3 bases and J by 7 bases, leaving 11 bases between them. This CDR3 is 12 amino acids long. The CDR3 spells CASSSNAREQYF. Here the CDR3 DNA reads TGCGCCAGCAGCTCAAACGCCCGTGAGCAGTACTTC.